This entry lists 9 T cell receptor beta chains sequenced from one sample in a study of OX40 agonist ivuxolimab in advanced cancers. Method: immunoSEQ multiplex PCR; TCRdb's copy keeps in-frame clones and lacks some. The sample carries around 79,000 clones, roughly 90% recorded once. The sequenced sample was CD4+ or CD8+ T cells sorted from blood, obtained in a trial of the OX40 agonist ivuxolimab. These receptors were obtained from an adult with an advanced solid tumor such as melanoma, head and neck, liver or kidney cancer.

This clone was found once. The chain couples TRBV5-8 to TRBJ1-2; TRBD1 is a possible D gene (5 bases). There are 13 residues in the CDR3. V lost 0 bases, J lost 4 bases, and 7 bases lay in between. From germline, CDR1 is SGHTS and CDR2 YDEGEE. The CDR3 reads CASSLADSYGYTF. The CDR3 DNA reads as TGTGCCAGCAGCTTGGCAGACAGCTATGGCTACACCTTC.

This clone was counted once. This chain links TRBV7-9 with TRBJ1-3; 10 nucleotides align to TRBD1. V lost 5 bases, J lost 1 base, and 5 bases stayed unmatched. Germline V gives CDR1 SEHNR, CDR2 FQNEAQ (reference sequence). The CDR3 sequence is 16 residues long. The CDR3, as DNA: TGTGCCAGCAGCCGGGACAGGGGAGGGTCTGGAAACACCATATATTTT. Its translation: CASSRDRGGSGNTIYF.

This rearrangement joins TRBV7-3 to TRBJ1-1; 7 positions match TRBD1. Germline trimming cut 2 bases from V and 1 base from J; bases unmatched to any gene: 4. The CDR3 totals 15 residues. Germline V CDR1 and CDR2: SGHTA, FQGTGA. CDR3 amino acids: CASSLGGGWNTEAFF. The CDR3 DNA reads TGTGCCAGCAGCTTAGGAGGGGGCTGGAACACTGAAGCTTTCTTT.

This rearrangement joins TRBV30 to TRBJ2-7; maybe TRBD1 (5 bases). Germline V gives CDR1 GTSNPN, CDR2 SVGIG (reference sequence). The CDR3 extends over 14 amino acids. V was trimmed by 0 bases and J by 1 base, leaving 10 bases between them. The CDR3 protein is CAWSVFRGSYEQYF. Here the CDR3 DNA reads TGTGCCTGGAGTGTATTTAGGGGATCCTACGAGCAGTACTTC.

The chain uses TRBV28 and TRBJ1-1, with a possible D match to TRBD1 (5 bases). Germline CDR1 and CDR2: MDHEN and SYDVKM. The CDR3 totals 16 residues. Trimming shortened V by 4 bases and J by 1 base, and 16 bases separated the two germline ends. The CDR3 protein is CASSYEIGVGNTEAFF. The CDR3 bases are TGTGCCAGCAGTTATGAAATAGGGGTCGGGAACACTGAAGCTTTCTTT.

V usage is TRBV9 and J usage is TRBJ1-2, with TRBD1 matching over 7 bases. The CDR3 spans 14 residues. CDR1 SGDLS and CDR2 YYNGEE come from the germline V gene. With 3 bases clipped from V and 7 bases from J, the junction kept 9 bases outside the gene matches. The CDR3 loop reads CASSGGSGGGGYTF. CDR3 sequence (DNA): TGTGCCAGCAGCGGGGGCTCAGGGGGAGGTGGCTACACCTTC.

CDR3 in DNA: TGTGCCAGCAGCCGCCCCATCAGGGCTTCTCAGCCCCAGCATTTT. Amino acid sequence: CASSRPIRASQPQHF. The rearrangement joins TRBV28 to TRBJ1-5, with a tentative D call TRBD1 (5 bases). The germline V gene encodes CDR1 MDHEN and CDR2 SYDVKM. The CDR3 length is 15 residues. The V gene lost 6 bases and the J gene lost 6 bases, with 18 bases spanning the gap.

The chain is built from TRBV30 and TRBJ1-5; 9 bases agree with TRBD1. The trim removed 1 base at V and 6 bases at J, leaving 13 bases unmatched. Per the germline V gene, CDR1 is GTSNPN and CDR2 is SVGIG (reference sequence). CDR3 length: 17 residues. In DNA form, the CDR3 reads TGTGCCTGGAGTGGGCGGGACAGGGCCCTCCGTGTTCAGCCCCAGCATTTT. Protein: CAWSGRDRALRVQPQHF. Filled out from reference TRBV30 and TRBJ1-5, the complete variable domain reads SQTIHQWPATLVQPVGSPLSLECTVEGTSNPNLYWYRQAAGRGLQLLFYSVGIGQISSEVPQNLSASRPQDRQFILSSKKLLLSDSGFYLCAWSGRDRALRVQPQHFGDGTRLSIL.

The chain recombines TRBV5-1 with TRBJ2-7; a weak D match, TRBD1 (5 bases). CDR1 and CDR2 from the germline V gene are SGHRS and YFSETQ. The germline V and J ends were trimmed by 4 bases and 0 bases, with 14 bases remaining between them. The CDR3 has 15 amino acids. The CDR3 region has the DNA TGCGCCAGCAGCATGTCTTACGACAGCTCCTACGAGCAGTACTTC. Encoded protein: CASSMSYDSSYEQYF.